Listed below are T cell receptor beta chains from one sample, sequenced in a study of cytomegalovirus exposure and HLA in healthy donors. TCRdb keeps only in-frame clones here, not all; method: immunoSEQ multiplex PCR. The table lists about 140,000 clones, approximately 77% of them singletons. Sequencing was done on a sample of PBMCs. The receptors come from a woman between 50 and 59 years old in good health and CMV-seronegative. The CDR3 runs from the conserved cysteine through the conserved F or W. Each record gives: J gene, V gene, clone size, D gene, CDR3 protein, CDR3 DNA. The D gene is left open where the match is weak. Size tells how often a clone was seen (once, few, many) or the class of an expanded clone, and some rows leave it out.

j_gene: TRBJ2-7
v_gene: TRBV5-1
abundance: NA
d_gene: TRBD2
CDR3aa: CASSGGAYEQYF
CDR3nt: TGCGCCAGCAGCGGGGGGGCCTACGAGCAGTACTTC

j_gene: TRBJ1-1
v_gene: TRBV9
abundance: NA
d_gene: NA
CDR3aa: CASSVVGGLGTEAFF
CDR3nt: TGTGCCAGCAGCGTAGTGGGGGGGCTTGGCACTGAAGCTTTCTTT

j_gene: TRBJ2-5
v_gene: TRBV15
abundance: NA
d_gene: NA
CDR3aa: CATSFGDIGWEETQYF
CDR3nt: TGTGCCACCAGCTTCGGGGATATTGGGTGGGAAGAGACCCAGTACTTC

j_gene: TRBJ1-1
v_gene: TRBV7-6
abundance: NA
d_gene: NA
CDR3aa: CASSLGQRNTEAFF
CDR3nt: TGTGCCAGCAGCTTAGGGCAGCGGAACACTGAAGCTTTCTTT

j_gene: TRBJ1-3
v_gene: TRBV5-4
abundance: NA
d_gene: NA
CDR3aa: CASSLGSSGNTIYF
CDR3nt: TGTGCCAGCAGCTTGGGCAGCTCTGGAAACACCATATATTTT

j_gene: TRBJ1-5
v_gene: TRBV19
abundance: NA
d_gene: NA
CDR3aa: CASSIAVNQPQHF
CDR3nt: TGTGCCAGTAGTATCGCGGTGAATCAGCCCCAGCATTTT

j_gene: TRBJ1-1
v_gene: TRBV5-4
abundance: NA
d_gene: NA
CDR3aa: CASKTTRGNTEAFF
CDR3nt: TGTGCCAGCAAAACGACACGGGGAAACACTGAAGCTTTCTTT

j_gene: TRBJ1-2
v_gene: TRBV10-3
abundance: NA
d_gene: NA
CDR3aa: CASRGVYGYTF
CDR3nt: TGTGCCAGCAGGGGAGTGTATGGCTACACCTTC

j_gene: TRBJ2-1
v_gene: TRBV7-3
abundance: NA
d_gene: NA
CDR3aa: CASSFGGAYNEQFF
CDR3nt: TGTGCCAGCAGCTTTGGCGGGGCCTACAATGAGCAGTTCTTC

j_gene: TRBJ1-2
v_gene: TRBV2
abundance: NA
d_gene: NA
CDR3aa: CASIPVRVYGYTF
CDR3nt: TGTGCCAGCATTCCAGTCAGGGTCTATGGCTACACCTTC

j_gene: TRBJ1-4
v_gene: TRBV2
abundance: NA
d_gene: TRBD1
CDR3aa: CASSRDREGEKLFF
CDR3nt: TGTGCCAGCAGTCGGGACAGGGAAGGGGAAAAACTGTTTTTT

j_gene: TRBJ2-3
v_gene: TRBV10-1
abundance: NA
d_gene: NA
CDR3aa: CASSDRTSTDTQYF
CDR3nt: TGCGCCAGCAGTGACAGGACTAGCACAGATACGCAGTATTTT

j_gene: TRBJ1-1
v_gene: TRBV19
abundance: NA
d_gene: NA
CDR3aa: CASTRRTGNTEAFF
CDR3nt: TGTGCCTCAACCAGGCGGACTGGGAACACTGAAGCTTTCTTT

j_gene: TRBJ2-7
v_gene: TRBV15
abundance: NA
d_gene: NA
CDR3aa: CATSRDLNSYEQYF
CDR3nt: TGTGCCACCAGCAGAGATTTAAACTCCTACGAGCAGTACTTC

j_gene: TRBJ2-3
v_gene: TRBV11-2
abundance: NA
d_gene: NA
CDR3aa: CASSRERVDTQYF
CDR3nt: TGTGCCAGCAGCCGAGAACGGGTAGATACGCAGTATTTT

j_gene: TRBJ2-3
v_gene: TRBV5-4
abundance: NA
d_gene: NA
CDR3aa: CASSLVSVSDTQYF
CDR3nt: TGTGCCAGCAGCTTGGTTTCAGTTTCAGATACGCAGTATTTT

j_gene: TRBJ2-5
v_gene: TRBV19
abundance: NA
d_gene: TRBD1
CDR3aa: CATRRQGGEETQYF
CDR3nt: TGTGCCACTCGGAGACAGGGGGGGGAAGAGACCCAGTACTTC

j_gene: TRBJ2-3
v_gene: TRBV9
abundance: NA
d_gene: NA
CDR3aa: CASSAKDTQYF
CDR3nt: TGTGCCAGCAGCGCTAAAGATACGCAGTATTTT

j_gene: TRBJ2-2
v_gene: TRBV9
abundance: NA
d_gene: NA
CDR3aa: CASSVAGGHYTGELFF
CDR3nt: TGTGCCAGCAGCGTAGCGGGGGGACACTACACCGGGGAGCTGTTTTTT

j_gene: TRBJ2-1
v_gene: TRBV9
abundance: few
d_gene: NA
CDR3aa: CASSADPQDEQFF
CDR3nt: TGTGCCAGCAGCGCCGACCCCCAGGATGAGCAGTTCTTC

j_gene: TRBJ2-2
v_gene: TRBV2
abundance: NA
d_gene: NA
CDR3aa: CASSESGPGELFF
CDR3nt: TGTGCCAGCAGTGAATCAGGGCCCGGGGAGCTGTTTTTT

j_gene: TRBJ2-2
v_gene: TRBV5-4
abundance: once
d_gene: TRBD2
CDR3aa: CASSLGRGGTGELFF
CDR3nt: TGTGCCAGCAGCTTGGGTAGGGGAGGGACCGGGGAGCTGTTTTTT